The 26 T cell receptor beta chains below were found in one sample sequenced in a study of blood T cell repertoires in COVID-19. The method was immunoSEQ multiplex PCR; TCRdb's version includes in-frame clones alone and lacks a portion of them. Of some 160,000 clones listed, 83% were seen once; the top ten hold roughly 2%. Sequencing used peripheral blood. These receptors were taken from a woman aged 80 or over with acute or convalescent COVID-19.

This rearrangement joins TRBV19 to TRBJ2-2; D is uncertain. Germline-derived CDR1 and CDR2 are LNHDA and SQIVND (reference sequence). Trimming left V 3 bases short and J 0 bases short, with 11 bases between. The CDR3 runs 16 residues. CDR3 sequence (DNA): TGTGCCAGTAGTATGGTTGGCAGCGCGAACACCGGGGAGCTGTTTTTT. Protein sequence: CASSMVGSANTGELFF.

V usage is TRBV7-2 and J usage is TRBJ2-1, with TRBD2 identical over 13 bases. V was pared by 5 bases and J by 6 bases, with 13 bases of the junction left unmatched. Per germline, CDR1 SGHTA and CDR2 FQGNSA. The CDR3 length is 18 residues. The chain's CDR3 is CASSELGLAGSQLNEQFF. The CDR3 DNA reads as TGTGCCAGCAGCGAACTGGGACTAGCGGGGTCCCAGCTCAATGAGCAGTTCTTC.

The chain is built from TRBV5-1 and TRBJ2-3, with D unclear. Per the germline V gene, CDR1 is SGHRS and CDR2 is YFSETQ. Trimming removed 1 base from V and 2 bases from J, with 5 bases in between. This CDR3 spans 13 amino acids. This chain's CDR3 is CASSLSNTDTQYF. The CDR3 DNA follows: TGCGCCAGCAGCTTGAGCAACACAGATACGCAGTATTTT.

This clone was seen more than once but under ten times. The rearrangement links TRBV28 to TRBJ1-3; TRBD1 matches at 7 bases. Germline assignment: CDR1 MDHEN and CDR2 SYDVKM. The CDR3 totals 14 residues. V shed 7 bases and J 0 bases; nucleotides not matched to a gene: 3. The CDR3: CASTDRTSGNTIYF. In DNA, the CDR3 is TGTGCCAGCACGGACAGGACCTCTGGAAACACCATATATTTT.

This chain links TRBV2 with TRBJ1-5; unclear D gene. The CDR3 contains 13 residues. V lost 3 bases, J lost 12 bases, and 15 bases lay in between. The germline CDR1 and CDR2 sequences are SNHLY and FYNNEI. CDR3 amino acids: CASSDGAGRFQHF. CDR3 in DNA: TGTGCCAGCAGTGACGGTGCCGGTCGTTTCCAGCATTTT.

The chain is built from TRBV19 and TRBJ1-1; D is uncertain. The CDR3 has 15 amino acids. Between the trimmed V and J ends, which lost 7 bases and 5 bases, there was a span of 20 bases. Germline V gives CDR1 LNHDA, CDR2 SQIVND (reference sequence). CDR3 nucleotides: TGTGCCAGTATAAGCCCTGGAGTAGTGGAGACTGAAGCTTTCTTT. As protein: CASISPGVVETEAFF.

This chain connects TRBV2 to TRBJ1-3; 9 bases are a match to TRBD1. The CDR3 has 15 amino acids. The V gene end was trimmed by 4 bases and the J gene end by 3 bases; junction bases not matched to a gene: 4. The germline CDR1 and CDR2 sequences are SNHLY and FYNNEI. The CDR3 region has the DNA TGTGCCAGCAGTGCACAGGGGGCGGGTGGAAACACCATATATTTT. Translated: CASSAQGAGGNTIYF.

The J gene is TRBJ2-7, the V gene TRBV9, with TRBD1 as a possible D gene (6 bases). Germline CDR1 is SGDLS and CDR2 is YYNGEE. The CDR3 sequence is 14 residues long. Trimming left V 2 bases short and J 7 bases short, with 16 bases between. The CDR3 DNA reads as TGTGCCAGCAGCGTCGGACAGAGTTTGGGGGAGCAGTACTTC. Translation: CASSVGQSLGEQYF. The whole variable domain, filled in from reference TRBV9 and TRBJ2-7, reads DSGVTQTPKHLITATGQRVTLRCSPRSGDLSVYWYQQSLDQGLQFLIQYYNGEERAKGNILERFSAQQFPDLHSELNLSSLELGDSALYFCASSVGQSLGEQYFGPGTRLTVT.

The V gene is TRBV6-2 or TRBV6-3, the J gene TRBJ2-3, with 7 positions matching TRBD2. The V gene's germline CDR1 is MNHEY and CDR2 SVGEGT. The V segment lost 2 bases and the J segment 3 bases; nucleotides outside the gene matches: 11. This CDR3 has 17 residues. The DNA of the CDR3 is TGTGCCAGCAGTTACCCCGGGGGGACCACCCTTACAGATACGCAGTATTTT. The encoded protein is CASSYPGGTTLTDTQYF.

This clone appeared a single time. The genes are TRBV4-1 and TRBJ1-1, with D possibly being TRBD1 (5 bases). Trimming cost V 4 bases and J 2 bases, with 14 bases left between them. Germline assignment: CDR1 MGHRA and CDR2 YSYEKL. This CDR3 is built from 15 residues. CDR3 region: CASSLLAGSNTEAFF. As DNA, the CDR3 is TGCGCCAGCAGCCTATTAGCAGGGTCCAACACTGAAGCTTTCTTT.

This clone occurred a few times. The J gene is TRBJ2-1, the V gene TRBV2; no firm D call. Trimming removed 3 bases at V and 6 bases at J, with 15 bases between. The CDR3 runs 15 residues. Germline V gene sequence: CDR1 SNHLY, CDR2 FYNNEI. CDR3 nucleotides: TGTGCCAGCAGTGAGATTAGGCAGGTAGGCAATGAGCAGTTCTTC. Translating gives CASSEIRQVGNEQFF.

The sample holds one count of this clone. This rearrangement joins TRBV2 to TRBJ2-7, with TRBD1 as a possible D gene (6 bases). Looked up from germline, CDR1 is SNHLY and CDR2 is FYNNEI. This CDR3 has 13 amino acids. Trimming cost V 8 bases and J 1 base, with 12 bases left between them. This CDR3 reads CASGPGDSYEQYF. DNA for the CDR3: TGTGCCAGCGGGCCAGGGGATTCCTACGAGCAGTACTTC.

The V call is TRBV19, the J call TRBJ2-7; D is possibly TRBD2 (5 bases). CDR3 length: 14 residues. CDR1 LNHDA and CDR2 SQIVND come from the germline V gene (reference sequence). V was pared by 3 bases and J by 6 bases, with 15 bases between. The CDR3, as DNA: TGTGCCAGTAGTATTCGAGGTGAGGGTGCCGAGCAGTACTTC. Its translation is CASSIRGEGAEQYF.

The chain carries TRBV11-2 and TRBJ2-7; the match to TRBD2 covers 15 bases. Germline V gene data show CDR1 as SGHAT and CDR2 as FQNNGV. CDR3 length: 15 residues. V shed 7 bases, J shed 6 bases, and the junction held 7 bases outside the gene matches. CDR3 protein: CASNGLAGGWREQYF. CDR3 coding DNA: TGTGCCAGCAATGGACTAGCGGGAGGGTGGCGCGAGCAGTACTTC.

V gene TRBV2 combines with J gene TRBJ2-3, with D maybe TRBD2 (5 bases). The CDR3 has 14 residues. Germline-derived CDR1 and CDR2 are SNHLY and FYNNEI. The V gene lost 7 bases and the J gene lost 1 base, with 12 bases spanning the gap. CDR3 nucleotide sequence: TGTGCCAGCAACTTGGCGGGCGGCACAGATACGCAGTATTTT. Its protein product is CASNLAGGTDTQYF.

The J gene is TRBJ2-4, the V gene TRBV10-2; 9 positions agree with TRBD2. There are 13 residues in the CDR3. Per the germline V gene, CDR1 is WSHSY and CDR2 is SAAADI. V gave up 3 bases and J gave up 8 bases; unmatched junction bases: 2. This CDR3 reads CASSDGGRDIQYF. CDR3 coding DNA: TGCGCCAGCAGTGATGGCGGGAGGGACATTCAGTACTTC.

The CDR3 spells CATGSFNTDTQYF. CDR3 sequence (DNA): TGTGCTACCGGGTCCTTTAACACAGATACGCAGTATTTT. This chain connects TRBV19 to TRBJ2-3; unclear D gene. CDR1 is LNHDA, CDR2 SQIVND, per germline (reference sequence). The CDR3 is 13 residues long.

The V and J genes are TRBV19 and TRBJ2-7; 9 nucleotides match TRBD1. From germline, CDR1 is LNHDA and CDR2 SQIVND (reference sequence). V lost 9 bases, J lost 0 bases, and 6 bases stayed unmatched. The CDR3 runs to 14 residues. CDR3 sequence (DNA): TGTGCCAGCCGACGACAGGGGGGCTCCTACGAGCAGTACTTC. Amino acids: CASRRQGGSYEQYF.

The chain carries TRBV19 and TRBJ2-3, with 7 bases aligning to TRBD2. J lost 4 bases, V lost 3 bases, and 7 bases had no gene match. The CDR3 spans 15 residues. CDR1 is LNHDA, CDR2 SQIVND, per germline (reference sequence). CDR3 nucleotides: TGTGCCAGTAGTATGGGGAGGGGTAGTGCAGATACGCAGTATTTT. This sequence encodes CASSMGRGSADTQYF.

The chain uses TRBV19 and TRBJ1-5; no clear D gene. Looked up from germline, CDR1 is LNHDA and CDR2 is SQIVND (reference sequence). CDR3 length: 16 residues. V was cut by 3 bases and J by 3 bases, with 15 bases left in between. The CDR3 here is CASSMEVGGNNQPQHF. DNA of the CDR3: TGTGCCAGTAGTATGGAGGTTGGAGGGAACAATCAGCCCCAGCATTTT.

This chain uses TRBV19 with TRBJ2-5; 7 positions agree with TRBD1. The V and J ends lost 5 bases and 0 bases, in that order; junction bases with no gene match: 6. Germline values: CDR1 LNHDA, CDR2 SQIVND (reference sequence). The CDR3 extends over 15 amino acids. Here the CDR3 reads CASSVGGTDQETQYF. The CDR3 DNA is TGTGCCAGTAGTGTCGGTGGGACAGACCAAGAGACCCAGTACTTC.

J is TRBJ2-7 and V is TRBV28, with TRBD1 matching 12 bases. Germline CDR1 and CDR2: MDHEN and SYDVKM. The CDR3 contains 15 residues. V shed 7 bases, J shed 5 bases, and the junction held 9 bases outside the gene matches. CDR3 loop: CASTPTGTGGHEQYF. The CDR3 nucleotides are TGTGCCAGCACCCCTACCGGGACAGGGGGCCACGAGCAGTACTTC.

The J gene is TRBJ1-4, the V gene TRBV30; a possible D gene is TRBD1 (6 bases). Germline assignment: CDR1 GTSNPN and CDR2 SVGIG (reference sequence). There are 15 residues in the CDR3. V dropped 0 bases and J dropped 0 bases, with 8 bases sitting between them. The CDR3: CAWSVGTSTNEKLFF. CDR3 DNA: TGTGCCTGGAGTGTAGGGACATCAACTAATGAAAAACTGTTTTTT.

The V and J genes are TRBV7-8 and TRBJ1-6; 7 positions agree with TRBD1. Germline loops: CDR1 SGHVS, CDR2 FQNEAQ. CDR3 length equals 14 residues. V trimming: 5 bases; J trimming: 7 bases; junction bases outside the gene matches: 5. The CDR3 bases are TGTGCCAGCAGCAACCGGGACAGAAATTCACCCCTCCACTTT. It is translated as CASSNRDRNSPLHF.

V is TRBV18 and J is TRBJ2-5; 8 positions match TRBD1. V lost 6 bases, J lost 4 bases, and 4 bases stayed unmatched. CDR1 and CDR2 (germline): KGHSH, LQKENI. The CDR3 has 13 amino acids. CDR3 in amino acids: CASSSDRGETQYF. Here the CDR3 DNA reads TGTGCCAGCTCGTCAGACAGGGGAGAGACCCAGTACTTC.

This rearrangement joins TRBV5-1 to TRBJ1-1, with 9 bases matching TRBD1. The CDR3 length is 14 residues. Germline V gene data show CDR1 as SGHRS and CDR2 as YFSETQ. V was clipped by 0 bases and J by 7 bases; unmatched bases: 4. CDR3 nucleotide sequence: TGCGCCAGCAGCTTGGAAGGGACAGGGATTGAAGCTTTCTTT. It is translated as CASSLEGTGIEAFF.